The present T cell receptor (beta chain) was sequenced within a study of cytomegalovirus exposure and HLA in healthy donors listed by TCRdb under 2017. Some background on the complete study: An earlier analysis of several hundred of the donors reported more than 250 Gb of sequence data and approximately 110 million unique TCR beta sequences from some 180 million T cells. An earlier analysis of roughly 580 of the donors used high-throughput TCR beta sequencing to judge whether each TCR beta V gene segment behaved as functional or pseudogenic. Typing coverage varied by locus: roughly 629-640 donors for A, B, C, DRB1 and DQB1; 522 for DQA1; more than 600 for DPA1; fewer than 480 for DPB1. The study was designed to test whether signatures of past pathogen exposure could be identified by cataloging public T cell receptors. Rather than drawing on any new phenotypic data, the later analysis identified candidate immune exposures from TCR beta sequences and the way those sequences occurred across donors. Among about 360 genotyped donors of the cohort, an average of around 240,000 unique TCR beta nucleotide sequences were sequenced per donor, around 20% of them non-productive. Because of strong linkage in the cohort, roughly five DR-DQ haplotypes were treated as single units for association and clustering. An early release that covered more than 550 HLA-typed donors contained approximately 300 gigabases of sequencing data and tens of millions of unique TCR sequences. To study patterns of TCR occurrence, a later analysis re-analyzed previously published TCR beta repertoires from around 660 donors and added high-resolution HLA genotyping. All discovery cohort repertoires had been generated using a single sequencing platform. The genetic ancestry cluster associated with self-reported Caucasian donors included 70% to 85% of the roughly 360 genotyped donors. Besides the first cohort of about 730 subjects, a separate validation cohort made up of 95 to 150 different subjects was used. Using immunosequencing, the study profiled T cell repertoires from 666 subjects and related those repertoires to cytomegalovirus serostatus. HLA typing included class I and class II loci at four-digit resolution. Alongside the repertoire data, information on donor age, sex, ethnicity and CMV serostatus was compiled. To predict cytomegalovirus infection status, the study combined high-throughput TCR immunosequencing, statistical association of individual TCRs with disease status, and machine learning. In a later genetic analysis, genome-wide SNP genotypes for about 55% of the roughly 670 donors were used, and that subset was treated as a discovery cohort.

About this clone: It has no known antigen specificity. No much larger clonotype is one base removed from it; base qualities were not supplied.

The CDR3, cysteine through phenylalanine, is 14 amino acids long. The sequence is cut down to CDR3 DNA, 42 bases in frame from base 1. Reading the germline V gene gives CDR1 SQVTM and CDR2 ANQGSEA. V gives up 4 bases and J gives up 14 bases, and the segment between their germline ends measures 25 bases. The cohort was made up of under 800 healthy bone marrow donors. Cohort members were all nominally healthy when sampled, although unrecorded immune exposures were likely present. The donor was CMV seronegative and was included in the group of several hundred seronegative cohort members. A peripheral blood sample was collected from each donor, and TCR beta sequencing was performed on peripheral blood mononuclear cells. The Qiagen DNeasy Blood Extraction Kit was used to extract genomic DNA from the blood cell samples. Study-wide conclusions, independent of this receptor: Immune exposure information for the cohort was limited to CMV serostatus. A later genetic analysis associated a missense DCLRE1C variant with V-gene and J-gene trimming of TCR beta chains, and an independent cohort replicated the association. In the study, 150 to 200 TCR beta chains were listed as associated with cytomegalovirus. The earlier analysis of around 600 of the donors excluded roughly 17 rarely observed V segments, including chromosome 9 orphons, because counts were too low. Because HLA typing was unavailable for some donors at each locus, only the typed subset was used in association tests. A further reported finding was that TCR beta sequences accurately predicted the HLA-A and HLA-B alleles for most subjects in the first cohort. Specific HLA alleles were associated with roughly 16,000 TCR beta sequences at a false discovery rate of 0.05 in a later analysis. Correlated functional status among segregating V segments might reflect linkage disequilibrium, but an unknown experimental factor could not be ruled out. A group of highly shared sequence variants was considered likely to be a technical artifact of the sequencing pipeline. Because the 87-base-pair reads could not distinguish some IMGT-functional V segments, including TRBV6-2 and TRBV6-3, those segments were excluded. A later analysis found that TCR association rates varied across HLA loci, with DRB1 alleles showing the most associated TCRs and HLA-C alleles the fewest. In vitro tests confirmed that a few of the cytomegalovirus-associated TCR beta chains recognize cytomegalovirus antigens. When HLA alleles, especially DR and DQ, strongly co-occurred, attributing TCR associations to individual alleles was difficult. Most CMV-associated TCR beta chains appeared to be HLA-restricted in a later analysis, and the HLA associations seemed to be driven largely by CMV exposure. In this cohort, only TCR beta chains were sequenced, and detectable features were limited by the absence of alpha or paired-chain data. In a later genetic analysis, fewer N-insertions in productive TCRs were reported among donors in an Asian-associated ancestry cluster than the approximately 710-donor mean. In an earlier analysis of roughly 500 of the donors, most TCR beta V segments appeared in productive rearrangements about 90% or about 30% of the time, broadly matching IMGT annotations. Most TCR sequences were seen in very few donors, while some public TCRs were found in many individuals. Cytomegalovirus status was reported to be diagnosed by the classifier with high specificity and sensitivity in both the original and validation cohorts. The authors suggested that the approach could potentially be extended to other disease states and immunological phenotypes. In a later analysis, HLA-associated TCR beta chains were found to be more clonally expanded and to have lower generation probabilities than equally common non-associated chains. Roughly uniform sequencing depth across donors was assumed in presence/absence analyses, although this assumption may not hold. In a later analysis, several top co-occurrence clusters were reported to appear linked to parvovirus B19, influenza, CMV and Epstein-Barr virus.

The method was the immunoSEQ multiplex PCR assay. A mixture of 60 forward primers for TCR Vbeta segments and 13 reverse primers for TCR Jbeta segments was used in the multiplex PCR. A multiplex PCR assay on genomic DNA amplified the CDR3 region of rearranged TCR beta genes. The amplified TCR beta libraries were sequenced on the Illumina HiSeq System as 87-base-pair reads. On the study's bioinformatics: Across the roughly 600 repertoires, a later analysis counted 78 million or so unique TCR beta chains, around 10 million of which were shared by at least two donors. Raw reads were error-corrected and collapsed into unique sequences with a nearest-neighbor algorithm that merged closely related sequences to remove PCR and sequencing errors. V, D and J gene segments were assigned by aligning CDR3 sequences to IMGT reference sequences. For a sequence to be retained, at least a six-nucleotide match to both a V gene segment and a J gene segment was required. Rearrangements were called productive when the CDR3 lacked stop codons and stayed in frame with V and J; all others were non-productive. Following IMGT convention, CDR3 was defined as the stretch from the second conserved V-encoded cysteine to the conserved J-encoded phenylalanine. The earlier analysis of approximately 500 of the donors excluded sequences that lacked an unambiguous match to a single V gene segment. An earlier analysis of a few hundred of the donors called V segments functional above 56.7% productive rearrangements and segregating when the between-donor standard deviation exceeded 5%. A statistical classification framework was built to diagnose cytomegalovirus status from the catalog of TCR beta chain sequences. In a later analysis, V and J genes were assigned by comparing TCR nucleotide sequences against IMGT/GENE-DB human TR gene sequences. The TCRdist pipeline was used in a later analysis to assign CDR3 sequences and most-parsimonious VDJ recombination scenarios. In a later analysis, each TCR beta chain was defined by its CDR3 amino acid sequence together with its V-gene family, and reads without a unique V-gene family were excluded. To address suspected cross-contamination and a sequencing artifact, a later analysis removed 550 to 750 highly shared, low-generation-probability nucleotide sequences. For each public chain, a later analysis derived a clonal expansion index from normalized ranks of inferred template counts within each repertoire. In a later analysis, generation probabilities were computed with a VDJ recombination model fitted to out-of-frame rearrangements, and the resulting probabilities were checked against IGoR. Hypergeometric tests were used in a later analysis to score TCR-TCR, TCR-HLA and TCR-CMV co-occurrence, with a repertoire-size bias correction applied to the TCR pairs. To estimate false discovery rates, a later analysis permuted the HLA or CMV assignments 20 times. In a later analysis, co-occurring TCRs were grouped with DBSCAN, and TCRdist sequence similarity was added when clustering was performed within HLA-allele-positive subsets. Repertoires with fewer than 30,000 or more than 120,000 public chains were left out of co-occurrence clustering, as were about 5 repertoires with anomalous nucleotide sharing. TCRdb provides this immuneACCESS table in a form limited to in-frame rearrangements. Some clones are lacking; in checked studies, under half of them reflect an unresolved V gene, and why the rest are absent is not known. V and J calls and clone size follow that table, whereas D and trimming were derived from the DNA. The sample table shows about 120,000 clones, and 80% are seen once. The leading ten clones occupy over 2.5% of the sample.

The sequenced sample was PBMCs. This receptor was taken from a male donor in good health and CMV-seronegative. The V gene is TRBV29-1 and the J gene is TRBJ2-3; 6 matching bases give a weak D call of TRBD2. The DNA is as follows: TGCAGCGTTGGGGTTTTGGTTAGCGGACTTCGTCTGTATTTT. Its protein is CSVGVLVSGLRLYF.